This T cell receptor (beta chain) is drawn from a study of identical twins. TCRdb recomputed calls from the 5' RACE reads with MiXCR, one row per CDR3 protein. The repertoire holds about 530,000 distinct CDR3 sequences, with more than 20% as singletons. The CDR3 is made up of 15 amino acids. CDR1 is LGHNT and CDR2 is FRNRAP in the germline V gene. V was trimmed by 6 bases and J by 1 base, leaving 12 bases between them. These sequences were also reported in another study, on yellow fever vaccine responses in identical twins.

The receptor's source is a woman in her late teens or twenties in good health. The sample consisted of CD4+ T cells sorted from blood. The genes are TRBV12-5 and TRBJ2-2; D may be TRBD2 (6 bases). The DNA for the CDR3 is TGTGCTAGTGGCCGAGTCGGGGGGAACACCGGGGAGCTGTTTTTT. Residues: CASGRVGGNTGELFF.